A selection of T cell receptor beta chains follows, all from one sample in a study of early T cells in non-severe SARS-CoV-2 infection. From the 5' RACE reads, TCRdb called clonotypes with MiXCR, one entry per CDR3 protein. The sample has some 64,000 distinct CDR3 sequences, roughly 13% seen once; the top ten hold roughly 8.3%. The sequenced sample was whole blood. These receptors were obtained from an adult who was a healthcare worker with PCR-confirmed SARS-CoV-2 infection or an uninfected control (not recorded which). CDR3s include the opening cysteine and the closing phenylalanine or tryptophan. A D gene is named only where the DNA matches it firmly. The size field is filled for only some rows; it gives once, few, many or a size class.

>many|TRBV29-1|TRBJ2-2|-
TGCAGCGTTGGTTACGGGGTGTCCGGGGAGCTGTTTTTT
CSVGYGVSGELFF
>once|TRBV20-1|TRBJ2-3|TRBD2
TGCAGTGCTAGTTATGGCGGGAGGCGGATGGATACGCAGTATTTT
CSASYGGRRMDTQYF
>many|TRBV10-2|TRBJ1-1|-
TGCGCCAGCAGGGTCGGGGGGCAAGGCACTGAAGCTTTCTTT
CASRVGGQGTEAFF
>-|TRBV28|TRBJ2-7|-
TGTGCCAGCAGGCCGGCCCGGATGGAGCAGTACTTC
CASRPARMEQYF
>few|TRBV7-6|TRBJ2-1|-
TGTGCCAGCAGCTCGGTGGGGGTAGCCAATGAGCAGTTCTTC
CASSSVGVANEQFF
>-|TRBV28|TRBJ2-7|TRBD2
TGTGCCAGCAAACTAGCGGGAGTAATCGAGCAGTACTTC
CASKLAGVIEQYF
>many|TRBV29-1|TRBJ2-1|-
TGCAGCGGGTCGACTAGAAGAAATGAGCAGTTCTTC
CSGSTRRNEQFF
>few|TRBV19|TRBJ2-7|-
TGTGCCAGTAGTAACCCTTCCTACGAGCAGTACTTC
CASSNPSYEQYF
>-|TRBV19|TRBJ2-1|-
TGTGCCAGTAGTTTCCGGGACTCTGAGCAGTTCTTC
CASSFRDSEQFF
>many|TRBV14|TRBJ2-3|TRBD1
TGTGCCAGCAGCCTCAGGGGGCTTTTTACAGATACGCAGTATTTT
CASSLRGLFTDTQYF
>few|TRBV7-6|TRBJ2-2|-
TGTGCCAGCAGCTTAGTTAACCCGACGGGAGTTTTTGCCGGGGAGCTGTTTTTT
CASSLVNPTGVFAGELFF
>-|TRBV5-4|TRBJ2-7|-
TGTGCCAGCAGCATCCGGGACCGACTGACCTACGAGCAGTACTTC
CASSIRDRLTYEQYF
>few|TRBV28|TRBJ2-3|TRBD2
TGTGCCAGTTTGGGTGGGGGGGCAGATACGCAGTATTTT
CASLGGGADTQYF
>many|TRBV25-1|TRBJ2-7|-
TGTGCCAGCAGTGAATTGGGCGGCTACGAGCAGTACTTC
CASSELGGYEQYF
>-|TRBV20-1|TRBJ2-6|-
TGCAGTGCTAGGCCGCATAAGACAGCTACTGGGGCCAACGTCCTGACTTTC
CSARPHKTATGANVLTF
>-|TRBV28|TRBJ2-1|-
TGTGCCAGCAGTCTTGATAGGGGACAACTAGGCAATGAGCAGTTCTTC
CASSLDRGQLGNEQFF
>many|TRBV29-1|TRBJ2-1|-
TGCAGCTATACGGGGTCGACAAATGAGCAGTTCTTC
CSYTGSTNEQFF
>-|TRBV20-1|TRBJ1-1|-
TGCAGTGCTAGAGAGAGACGGTACACTGAAGCTTTCTTT
CSARERRYTEAFF
>few|TRBV20-1|TRBJ2-3|-
TGCAGTGCTAGAGATGCTGGGAAGACGGATACGCAGTATTTT
CSARDAGKTDTQYF
>few|TRBV25-1|TRBJ2-7|-
TGTGCCAGCAGTGAATATGGATCCAGCTACGTGCAGTACTTC
CASSEYGSSYVQYF
>many|TRBV6-2/TRBV6-3|TRBJ2-2|-
TGTGCCAGCAGTGTTAGGACTCCCCGGACCGGGGAGCTGTTTTTT
CASSVRTPRTGELFF
>many|TRBV10-1|TRBJ1-5|-
TGCGCCAGCAGTGAGACCCAGGGAAATCAGCCCCAGCATTTT
CASSETQGNQPQHF
>few|TRBV6-6|TRBJ2-3|-
TGTGCCAGCAGCGGGGGGGCTGACAGGGGTGCAGATACGCAGTATTTT
CASSGGADRGADTQYF
>many|TRBV5-6|TRBJ2-1|-
TGTGCCAGCAGCCACCGGGACGTGCCGCTCGGGCAGTTCTTC
CASSHRDVPLGQFF
>few|TRBV20-1|TRBJ1-2|-
TGCAGTGCTACCGGCAGACACTATGGCTACACCTTC
CSATGRHYGYTF
>few|TRBV5-1|TRBJ2-5|-
TGCGCCAGCAGCTTGGCTGGGACCCCCGGAGAGACCCAGTACTTC
CASSLAGTPGETQYF
>many|TRBV29-1|TRBJ2-4|-
TGCAGCGTTGCCCCGGATCTAAACATTCAGTACTTC
CSVAPDLNIQYF
>few|TRBV6-2/TRBV6-3|TRBJ1-5|TRBD1
TGTGCCAGCAGTTACTCGGGGGGACAGAGCAATCAGCCCCAGCATTTT
CASSYSGGQSNQPQHF
>few|TRBV27|TRBJ2-1|-
TGTGCCAGCAGCCGACCGGGACGGGGCTACAATGAGCAGTTCTTC
CASSRPGRGYNEQFF
>-|TRBV7-3|TRBJ2-3|TRBD2
TGTGCCAGCAGCCCTAGCGGCCGCACAGATACGCAGTATTTT
CASSPSGRTDTQYF
>few|TRBV29-1|TRBJ1-1|TRBD1
TGCAGCGTTGACCTGGGACAGGGGGCGAAAGCTTTCTTT
CSVDLGQGAKAFF
>many|TRBV29-1|TRBJ1-2|TRBD1
TGCAGCATGCTCGACAGGGGATATGGCTACACCTTC
CSMLDRGYGYTF
>-|TRBV19|TRBJ2-3|-
TGTGCCAGTAGTATCGGGCCAGCCAAGGCTCCTAGCACAGATACGCAGTATTTT
CASSIGPAKAPSTDTQYF
>many|TRBV5-4|TRBJ2-1|-
TGTGCCAGCAGCTTGGAAGGCCTGGGGAACAATGAGCAGTTCTTC
CASSLEGLGNNEQFF
>many|TRBV5-5|TRBJ1-1|-
TGTGCCAGCAGCTTCCGGTCCATGAACACTGAAGCTTTCTTT
CASSFRSMNTEAFF
>few|TRBV6-6|TRBJ2-1|TRBD1
TGTGCCAGCAGTTACGACAGGGTTCTCAATGAGCAGTTCTTC
CASSYDRVLNEQFF
>many|TRBV28|TRBJ2-1|TRBD2
TGTGCCAGCAGTGACCTAGCGGGAGGCCCCAATGAGCAGTTCTTC
CASSDLAGGPNEQFF
>few|TRBV20-1|TRBJ2-2|TRBD2
TGCAGTGCTAGAGACTCTCTAGCGGGGAACACCGGGGAGCTGTTTTTT
CSARDSLAGNTGELFF
>-|TRBV28|TRBJ2-7|-
TGTGCCAGCAGTACCTCGGACCGCTACCGCCTGGAGCAGTACTTC
CASSTSDRYRLEQYF
>-|TRBV20-1|TRBJ1-1|TRBD1
TGCAGTGCTAGACCCGGGACAGGGGAAGCTTTCTTT
CSARPGTGEAFF
>-|TRBV7-6|TRBJ1-1|-
TGTGCCAGCACCGAAGGACGGGGGACTGAAGCTTTCTTT
CASTEGRGTEAFF
>-|TRBV6-5|TRBJ1-1|-
TGTGCCAGCAGTTACCTGGCCAGGGGAGTCGGCACTGAAGCTTTCTTT
CASSYLARGVGTEAFF
>-|TRBV4-1|TRBJ2-7|-
TGCGCCAGCAGCCGATTTTTTCCGAGCGGATTTTACGAGCAGTACTTC
CASSRFFPSGFYEQYF